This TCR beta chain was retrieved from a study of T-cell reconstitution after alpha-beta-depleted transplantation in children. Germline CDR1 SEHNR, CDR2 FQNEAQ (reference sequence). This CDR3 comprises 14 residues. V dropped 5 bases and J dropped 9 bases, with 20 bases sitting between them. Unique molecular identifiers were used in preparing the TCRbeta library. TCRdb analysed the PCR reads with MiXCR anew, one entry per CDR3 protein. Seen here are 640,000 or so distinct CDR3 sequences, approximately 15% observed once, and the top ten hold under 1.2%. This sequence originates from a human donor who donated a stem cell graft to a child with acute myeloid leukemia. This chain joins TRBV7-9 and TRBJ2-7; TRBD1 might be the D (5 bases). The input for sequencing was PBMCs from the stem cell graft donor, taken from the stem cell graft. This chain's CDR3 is CASSEPGSLGLQYV. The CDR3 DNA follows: TGTGCCAGCAGCGAGCCAGGGTCGTTAGGGCTGCAGTACGTC.